Listed below are T cell receptor beta chains from one sample, sequenced in a study of T cell changes during pregnancy in multiple sclerosis. TCRdb's table, derived via immunoSEQ multiplex PCR, lists solely in-frame clones and lacks some. The sample lists under 95,000 clones; just over 90% were seen once. The source was peripheral blood, collected in the second trimester of pregnancy. The source of these receptors is a female donor in good health, enrolled as a control in a pregnancy study. Both conserved end residues are part of each CDR3. D genes are given only for firm matches. The size entry is marked missing in some rows and otherwise reads once, few, many or a size class.

D: NA
size: once
V: TRBV5-4
J: TRBJ1-2
CDR3: CASSFQGISYGYTF
DNA: TGTGCCAGCAGCTTTCAGGGTATTAGCTATGGCTACACCTTC

D: TRBD1
size: NA
V: TRBV5-6
J: TRBJ1-5
CDR3: CASSQTTGGSQPQHF
DNA: TGTGCCAGCAGCCAAACTACAGGGGGTAGTCAGCCCCAGCATTTT

D: TRBD1
size: NA
V: TRBV30
J: TRBJ2-7
CDR3: CAWRTDRTYEQYF
DNA: TGTGCCTGGCGGACGGACAGGACCTACGAGCAGTACTTC

D: NA
size: NA
V: TRBV7-9
J: TRBJ2-6
CDR3: CASSFGAGTGGANVLTF
DNA: TGTGCCAGCAGCTTCGGTGCAGGCACAGGGGGGGCCAACGTCCTGACTTTC

D: NA
size: NA
V: TRBV7-3
J: TRBJ2-5
CDR3: CASSPLSFGETQYF
DNA: TGTGCCAGCAGCCCCCTCTCCTTCGGAGAGACCCAGTACTTC

D: NA
size: NA
V: TRBV30
J: TRBJ2-7
CDR3: CAWSKPPRLSRTYEQYF
DNA: TGTGCCTGGAGTAAGCCCCCAAGGTTGAGTAGGACTTACGAGCAGTACTTC

D: NA
size: NA
V: TRBV6-5
J: TRBJ1-6
CDR3: CASRRGFDSPLHF
DNA: TGTGCCAGCAGAAGGGGGTTTGACTCACCCCTCCACTTT

D: TRBD1
size: once
V: TRBV7-3
J: TRBJ1-1
CDR3: CASSQGQYATEAFF
DNA: TGTGCCAGCAGCCAGGGACAGTATGCCACTGAAGCTTTCTTT

D: NA
size: NA
V: TRBV9
J: TRBJ2-6
CDR3: CASSVVSGANVLTF
DNA: TGTGCCAGCAGCGTCGTCAGTGGGGCCAACGTCCTGACTTTC

D: NA
size: once
V: TRBV9
J: TRBJ2-3
CDR3: CASSVAVAKTDTQYF
DNA: TGTGCCAGCAGCGTAGCGGTAGCGAAAACCGATACGCAGTATTTT

D: TRBD1
size: once
V: TRBV19
J: TRBJ2-3
CDR3: CASSARQGPDTQYF
DNA: TGTGCCAGTAGTGCGCGACAGGGGCCGGATACGCAGTATTTT

D: TRBD1
size: once
V: TRBV30
J: TRBJ2-7
CDR3: CAWSGDRATIEQYF
DNA: TGTGCCTGGAGTGGGGACAGGGCAACCATCGAGCAGTACTTC

D: NA
size: NA
V: TRBV9
J: TRBJ2-3
CDR3: CASSHARGTDTQYF
DNA: TGTGCCAGCAGCCATGCCCGGGGCACAGATACGCAGTATTTT

D: NA
size: NA
V: TRBV2
J: TRBJ2-3
CDR3: CASSDYRADTQYF
DNA: TGTGCCAGCAGCGATTACAGGGCGGATACGCAGTATTTT

D: TRBD1
size: NA
V: TRBV29-1
J: TRBJ1-4
CDR3: CSVVYAGQGGEKLFF
DNA: TGCAGCGTTGTTTATGCAGGACAGGGGGGTGAAAAACTGTTTTTT

D: NA
size: once
V: TRBV19
J: TRBJ1-5
CDR3: CASSIRDSNQPQHF
DNA: TGTGCCAGTAGTATTCGAGACAGTAATCAGCCCCAGCATTTT

D: TRBD1
size: NA
V: TRBV5-4
J: TRBJ2-7
CDR3: CASSPGRGQGSYEQYF
DNA: TGTGCCAGCAGCCCGGGGCGGGGACAGGGGTCCTACGAGCAGTACTTC

D: TRBD1
size: NA
V: TRBV19
J: TRBJ2-5
CDR3: CASSIVTGGTSQSAQYF
DNA: TGTGCCAGTAGTATAGTTACAGGGGGCACTTCCCAATCGGCCCAGTACTTC

D: TRBD1
size: NA
V: TRBV7-2
J: TRBJ1-4
CDR3: CASSLGGATGGVGKLFF
DNA: TGTGCCAGCAGCTTAGGAGGGGCGACAGGGGGCGTAGGAAAACTGTTTTTT

D: NA
size: NA
V: TRBV21-1
J: TRBJ2-7
CDR3: CASSKEEGAYEQYF
DNA: TGTGCCAGCAGCAAAGAAGAGGGAGCTTACGAGCAGTACTTC

D: NA
size: NA
V: TRBV7-3
J: TRBJ2-7
CDR3: CASSLTGRSYEQYF
DNA: TGTGCCAGCAGCTTAACGGGGCGATCCTACGAGCAGTACTTC

D: NA
size: NA
V: TRBV6-5
J: TRBJ2-7
CDR3: CASSYAESAYEQYF
DNA: TGTGCCAGCAGTTACGCCGAAAGCGCCTACGAGCAGTACTTC